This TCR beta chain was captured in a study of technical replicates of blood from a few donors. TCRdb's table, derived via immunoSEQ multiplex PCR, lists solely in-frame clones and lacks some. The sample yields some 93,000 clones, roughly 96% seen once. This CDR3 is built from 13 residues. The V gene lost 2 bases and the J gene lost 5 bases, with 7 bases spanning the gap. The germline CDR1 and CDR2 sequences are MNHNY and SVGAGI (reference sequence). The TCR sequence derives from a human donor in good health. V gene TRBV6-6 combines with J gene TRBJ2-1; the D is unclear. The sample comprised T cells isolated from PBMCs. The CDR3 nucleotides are TGTGCCAGCAGTTACGCGGAACACAATGAGCAGTTCTTC. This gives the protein CASSYAEHNEQFF.